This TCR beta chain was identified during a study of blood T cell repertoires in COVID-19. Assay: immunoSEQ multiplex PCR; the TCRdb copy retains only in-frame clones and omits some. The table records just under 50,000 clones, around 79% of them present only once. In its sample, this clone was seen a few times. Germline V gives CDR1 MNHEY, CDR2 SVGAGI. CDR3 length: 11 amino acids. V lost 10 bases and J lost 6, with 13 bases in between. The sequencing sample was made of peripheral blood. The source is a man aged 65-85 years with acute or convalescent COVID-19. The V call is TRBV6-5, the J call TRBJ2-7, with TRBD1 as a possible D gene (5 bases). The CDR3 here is CAIGRDTEQYF. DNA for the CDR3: TGTGCCATTGGCAGGGATACCGAGCAGTACTTC.